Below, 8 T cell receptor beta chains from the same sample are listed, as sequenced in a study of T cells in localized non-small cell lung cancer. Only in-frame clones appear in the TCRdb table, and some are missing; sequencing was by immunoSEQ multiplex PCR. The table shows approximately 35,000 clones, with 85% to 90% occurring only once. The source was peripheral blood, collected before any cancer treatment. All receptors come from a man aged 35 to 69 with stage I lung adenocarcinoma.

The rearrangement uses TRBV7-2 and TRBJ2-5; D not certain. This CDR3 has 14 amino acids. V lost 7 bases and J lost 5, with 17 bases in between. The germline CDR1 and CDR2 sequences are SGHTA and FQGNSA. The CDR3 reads CASNSLGVVETQYF. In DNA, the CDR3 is TGTGCCAGCAACTCTCTCGGAGTAGTGGAGACCCAGTACTTC.

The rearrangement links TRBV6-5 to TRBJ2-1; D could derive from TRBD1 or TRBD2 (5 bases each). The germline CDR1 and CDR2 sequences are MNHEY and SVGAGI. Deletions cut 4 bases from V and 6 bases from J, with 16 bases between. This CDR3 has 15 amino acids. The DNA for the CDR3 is TGTGCCAGCAGTTTGGCAGGGATGGAGGTCAATGAGCAGTTCTTC. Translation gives CASSLAGMEVNEQFF.

The CDR3 sequence is CAWSRDREQPQHF. CDR3 in DNA: TGTGCCTGGAGTAGGGACAGGGAGCAGCCCCAGCATTTT. The V gene is TRBV30, the J gene TRBJ1-5, with 9 bases that match TRBD1. The CDR3 loop spans 13 amino acids. Trimming at V came to 2 bases and at J to 7 bases, leaving 3 bases not matched to a gene. In germline, CDR1 is GTSNPN, CDR2 SVGIG (reference sequence).

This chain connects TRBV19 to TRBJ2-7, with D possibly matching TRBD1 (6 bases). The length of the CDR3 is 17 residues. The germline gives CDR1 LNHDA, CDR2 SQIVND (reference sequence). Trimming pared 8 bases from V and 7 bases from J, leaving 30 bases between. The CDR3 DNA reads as TGTGCCAGTGCACCGGGATACAGGGTATCCGGATCGCAAGAGCAGTACTTC. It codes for CASAPGYRVSGSQEQYF.

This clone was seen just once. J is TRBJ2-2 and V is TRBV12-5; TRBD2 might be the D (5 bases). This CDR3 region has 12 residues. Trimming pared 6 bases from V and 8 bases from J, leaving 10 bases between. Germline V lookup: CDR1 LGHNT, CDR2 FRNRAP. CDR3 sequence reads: CASGLGEGELFF. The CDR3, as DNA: TGTGCTAGTGGCCTTGGGGAGGGGGAGCTGTTTTTT.

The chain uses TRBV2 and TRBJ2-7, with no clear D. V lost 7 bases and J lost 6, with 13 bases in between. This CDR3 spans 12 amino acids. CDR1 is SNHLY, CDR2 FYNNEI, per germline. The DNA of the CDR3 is TGTGCCAGCACCGAAACCCGATCCGAGCAGTACTTC. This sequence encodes CASTETRSEQYF.

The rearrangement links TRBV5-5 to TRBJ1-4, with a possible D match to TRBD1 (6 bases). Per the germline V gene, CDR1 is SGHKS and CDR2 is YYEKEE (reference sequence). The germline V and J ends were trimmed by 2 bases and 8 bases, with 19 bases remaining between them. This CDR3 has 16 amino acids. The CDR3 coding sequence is TGTGCCAGCAGCTTCTCCGCGGGGGGCGCAGTAGAAAAACTGTTTTTT. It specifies CASSFSAGGAVEKLFF.

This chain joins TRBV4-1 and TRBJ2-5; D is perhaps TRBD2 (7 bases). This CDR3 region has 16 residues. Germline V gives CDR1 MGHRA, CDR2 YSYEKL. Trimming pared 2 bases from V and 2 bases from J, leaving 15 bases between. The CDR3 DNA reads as TGCGCCAGCAGCCAACCTGGGCGGGGGCTTCAAGAGACCCAGTACTTC. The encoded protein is CASSQPGRGLQETQYF.